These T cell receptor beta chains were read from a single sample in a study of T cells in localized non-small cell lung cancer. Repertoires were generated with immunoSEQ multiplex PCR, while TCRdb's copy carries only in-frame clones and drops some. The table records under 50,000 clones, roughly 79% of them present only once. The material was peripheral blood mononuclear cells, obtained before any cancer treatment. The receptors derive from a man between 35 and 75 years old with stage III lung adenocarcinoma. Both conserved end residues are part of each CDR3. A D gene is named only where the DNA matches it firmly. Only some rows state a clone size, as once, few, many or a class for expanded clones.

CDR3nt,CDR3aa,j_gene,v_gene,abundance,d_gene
TGTGCCAGCAGCTTACAAACAGGCCTTTATGGCTACACCTTC,CASSLQTGLYGYTF,TRBJ1-2,TRBV7-3,few,-
TGTGCTAGTGGTTTGGGAACAGGGCTTACAGATACGCAGTATTTT,CASGLGTGLTDTQYF,TRBJ2-3,TRBV12-5,-,-
TGTGCCAGCAGCTTAGCGGGAACCTACGAGCAGTACTTC,CASSLAGTYEQYF,TRBJ2-7,TRBV11-2,-,-
TGTGCCAGCAGCGCGGAAGACTGGGGCACAGATACGCAGTATTTT,CASSAEDWGTDTQYF,TRBJ2-3,TRBV5-4,-,-
TGTGCCAGCAGCTTGACGGGCCGGACAGGGGGCTACAATGAGCAGTTCTTC,CASSLTGRTGGYNEQFF,TRBJ2-1,TRBV5-4,-,TRBD1
TGTGCCAGCAGCTTACGACAGAGGAACACCGGGGAGCTGTTTTTT,CASSLRQRNTGELFF,TRBJ2-2,TRBV11-2,-,-
TGTGCCAGTAGTATACCCACTAGCGGTGGCGGGGAGACCCAGTACTTC,CASSIPTSGGGETQYF,TRBJ2-5,TRBV19,-,TRBD2
TGTGCCAGCAGCTCGGGACTAGCGGGGATCTCCTACGAGCAGTACTTC,CASSSGLAGISYEQYF,TRBJ2-7,TRBV5-4,-,TRBD2
TGTGCCAGCAGCCTGACTAGGCTCGATGAGCAGTTCTTC,CASSLTRLDEQFF,TRBJ2-1,TRBV11-2,-,-
TGTGCCAGCATTGGGGCACCCTACAATGAGCAGTTCTTC,CASIGAPYNEQFF,TRBJ2-1,TRBV2,-,-
TGTGCCAGTAGTATAGTGGTCTGGGACACTGAAGCTTTCTTT,CASSIVVWDTEAFF,TRBJ1-1,TRBV19,-,-
TGTGCCAGCGGAACAGGGAGATACGAGCAGTACTTC,CASGTGRYEQYF,TRBJ2-7,TRBV14,-,-
TGTGCCAGCAGCCCCTACGGGGAAGGCACCGGGGAGCTGTTTTTT,CASSPYGEGTGELFF,TRBJ2-2,TRBV6-5,-,-
TGTGCCAGCAGTTTATATGGGCCAGGGGCTGGAAACACCATATATTTT,CASSLYGPGAGNTIYF,TRBJ1-3,TRBV27,-,-
TGTGCCAGCAGTGATTGGACCGGTAACTATGGCTACACCTTC,CASSDWTGNYGYTF,TRBJ1-2,TRBV2,-,-
TGCGCCAGCAGCTTGGTCGAGCGGGACACCGGGGAGCTGTTTTTT,CASSLVERDTGELFF,TRBJ2-2,TRBV5-1,once,-
TGTGCCTGGAGCCATCTCGGAGACTACGAGCAGTACTTC,CAWSHLGDYEQYF,TRBJ2-7,TRBV30,-,-
TGTGCCAGCAGCAGACTAGCGGAACCCTACAATGAGCAGTTCTTC,CASSRLAEPYNEQFF,TRBJ2-1,TRBV11-3,-,TRBD2
TGCGCCAGCAGCGGGACAGCAAAAGAGACCCAGTACTTC,CASSGTAKETQYF,TRBJ2-5,TRBV5-1,few,TRBD1
TGTGCCAGCAGTTTAACCTTCGCGACTAGCGGCAACACAGATACGCAGTATTTT,CASSLTFATSGNTDTQYF,TRBJ2-3,TRBV2,-,TRBD2
TGTGCCAGCAGCTTAGATGCTTTCGTGGATACGCAGTATTTT,CASSLDAFVDTQYF,TRBJ2-3,TRBV11-2,-,-
TGTGCCAGCAGAGGACAGTTTAACACTGAAGCTTTCTTT,CASRGQFNTEAFF,TRBJ1-1,TRBV2,-,-
TGTGCCAGCGGACAGGGACTGAACACTGAAGCTTTCTTT,CASGQGLNTEAFF,TRBJ1-1,TRBV19,few,TRBD1
TGTGCCAGTGGGGGGGTTGGCTACGAGCAGTACTTC,CASGGVGYEQYF,TRBJ2-7,TRBV19,-,TRBD2
TGTGCCTGGAGCGTTGGACAGCGAGAGACCCAGTACTTC,CAWSVGQRETQYF,TRBJ2-5,TRBV30,-,-
TGTGCCACCCGGGGACAGGATAACACCGGGGAGCTGTTTTTT,CATRGQDNTGELFF,TRBJ2-2,TRBV15,-,TRBD1
TGTGCCAGCAGCTCGGGACAGACCTACGAGCAGTACTTC,CASSSGQTYEQYF,TRBJ2-7,TRBV5-4,-,TRBD1
TGTGCCAGTACGGGACATCTCAATCAGCCCCAGCATTTT,CASTGHLNQPQHF,TRBJ1-5,TRBV19,-,-
TGTGCCATCAGTTCCGACGGGACGCGGGTCTACGAGCAGTACTTC,CAISSDGTRVYEQYF,TRBJ2-7,TRBV10-3,-,-
TGTGCCAGCAGTGAGTCATCCTACGATGAGCAGTTCTTC,CASSESSYDEQFF,TRBJ2-1,TRBV5-5,-,-
TGTGCCAGCAGCGTAGAGGCCTATCGTGAGCAGTTCTTC,CASSVEAYREQFF,TRBJ2-1,TRBV9,-,-
TGCGCCAGCAGCTTGGACAGGGGGCGAGCTGAAGCTTTCTTT,CASSLDRGRAEAFF,TRBJ1-1,TRBV5-1,-,TRBD1
TGTGCCAGCAGCTCGAACGGGGGGAAGAGTGAGCAGTTCTTC,CASSSNGGKSEQFF,TRBJ2-1,TRBV11-3,-,TRBD2
TGTGCCAGCAGTTCGCGGGCCGTCCCGGAGGGCTATGGCTACACCTTC,CASSSRAVPEGYGYTF,TRBJ1-2,TRBV6-5,-,-
TGTGCCAGCAGCTTACTAGCGGGGGGGAGTGGCACAGATACGCAGTATTTT,CASSLLAGGSGTDTQYF,TRBJ2-3,TRBV7-8,-,TRBD2
TGTGCCAGCAGCTTAGAACAAAACCCTTACAATGAGCAGTTCTTC,CASSLEQNPYNEQFF,TRBJ2-1,TRBV7-2,-,-
TGCGCCAGCAGCTTCGTTTGGGCGGGGACGGGTAATGAGCAGTTCTTC,CASSFVWAGTGNEQFF,TRBJ2-1,TRBV5-1,-,-
TGCAGTGCCCCCTCGCCCGAGGGGGTCTTC,CSAPSPEGVF,TRBJ2-1,TRBV20-1,-,-
TGTGCCAGCAGTGCTCAGGGACGCACTGAAGCTTTCTTT,CASSAQGRTEAFF,TRBJ1-1,TRBV2,-,-
TGTGCCAGCAGCTTACTAGCCGCTGAGTCTTCACCCCTCCACTTT,CASSLLAAESSPLHF,TRBJ1-6,TRBV7-2,-,-
TGTGCCAGCAGCCCGATCAGCTCTGGGGCCAACGTCCTGACTTTC,CASSPISSGANVLTF,TRBJ2-6,TRBV9,-,-
TGCGCCAGCAGCCAAGACAGGGAAGCTGAAGCTTTCTTT,CASSQDREAEAFF,TRBJ1-1,TRBV4-1,-,-
TGTGCCATCAGTGAGGACCCAGGGCAGCCCCAGCATTTT,CAISEDPGQPQHF,TRBJ1-5,TRBV10-3,medium-sized,-
TGTGCCAGCAGTTTTACGGGGTATAATCAGCCCCAGCATTTT,CASSFTGYNQPQHF,TRBJ1-5,TRBV28,-,-
TGTGCCAGCAGCTTAACGAATCCGTACGAGCAGTACTTC,CASSLTNPYEQYF,TRBJ2-7,TRBV11-2,-,-
TGCGCCAGCAGCTGGGGGGGACAGCCTGAAGCTTTCTTT,CASSWGGQPEAFF,TRBJ1-1,TRBV5-1,-,TRBD1
TGTGCCAGCAGCTTAGGTGGGGGGCAAACAGATACGCAGTATTTT,CASSLGGGQTDTQYF,TRBJ2-3,TRBV7-6,few,-
TGCGCCAGCAGTGAAGGCGGGGGGTTTGCTAGCACAGATACGCAGTATTTT,CASSEGGGFASTDTQYF,TRBJ2-3,TRBV10-1,-,TRBD2
TGTGCCAGCAGCTTAGTGGGGGCCGGTGAGACCCAGTACTTC,CASSLVGAGETQYF,TRBJ2-5,TRBV7-2,-,-
TGTGCCAGTAGTATAGTCCCGTCCTACGAGCAGTACTTC,CASSIVPSYEQYF,TRBJ2-7,TRBV19,-,-
TGTGCCAGCAGTCCACAGGGGGCTTACTATGGCTACACCTTC,CASSPQGAYYGYTF,TRBJ1-2,TRBV27,few,TRBD1
TGTGCCAGCAGCTTAAACAGGCTCTACGAGCAGTACTTC,CASSLNRLYEQYF,TRBJ2-7,TRBV7-8,-,-
TGTGCTAGTGGCTTGGGACAGGGGAACACCGGGGAGCTGTTTTTT,CASGLGQGNTGELFF,TRBJ2-2,TRBV12-5,-,TRBD1